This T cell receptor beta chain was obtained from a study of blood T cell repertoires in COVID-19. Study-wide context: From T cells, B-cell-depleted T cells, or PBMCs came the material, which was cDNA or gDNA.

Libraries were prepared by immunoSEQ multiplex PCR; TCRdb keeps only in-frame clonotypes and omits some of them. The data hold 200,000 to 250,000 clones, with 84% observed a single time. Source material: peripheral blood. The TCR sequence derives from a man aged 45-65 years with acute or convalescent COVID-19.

The CDR3 sequence: CASSLADTETGNTF. The CDR3 DNA reads as TGTGCCAGCAGTTTAGCCGACACAGAAACAGGAAACACCTTC. V usage is TRBV28 and J usage is TRBJ1-2; D is possibly TRBD1 (5 bases). V was pared by 2 bases and J by 12 bases, with 19 bases between. Germline V lookup: CDR1 MDHEN, CDR2 SYDVKM. CDR3 length: 14 residues.